A selection of T cell receptor beta chains follows, all from one sample in a study of CD8 T cells in Susac syndrome. TCRdb reprocessed the immunoSEQ multiplex PCR reads with MiXCR, giving one entry per CDR3 protein. The sample records approximately 170,000 distinct CDR3 sequences, about 93% being singletons. Sequences were obtained from CD4+ T cells from PBMCs. These receptors came from a human donor in good health. The CDR3 runs from the conserved cysteine through the conserved F or W. D genes are given only for firm matches. Part of the rows lack a size; the others show once, few, many or a class for expanded clones.

V gene: TRBV2; clone size: NA; D gene: NA; J gene: TRBJ1-2; CDR3 DNA: TGTGCCACCATCCTTTCCCCTAACTATGGCTACACCTTC; CDR3 protein: CATILSPNYGYTF
V gene: TRBV12-3/TRBV12-4; clone size: NA; D gene: NA; J gene: TRBJ1-1; CDR3 DNA: TGTGCCAGCAGCCGGGGGGTGGGGAACACTGAAGCTTTCTTT; CDR3 protein: CASSRGVGNTEAFF
V gene: TRBV3-1; clone size: NA; D gene: NA; J gene: TRBJ2-7; CDR3 DNA: TGTGCCAGCAGCCAAGATCCCCAGGGAGTGTACGAGCAGTACTTC; CDR3 protein: CASSQDPQGVYEQYF
V gene: TRBV23-1; clone size: NA; D gene: TRBD1; J gene: TRBJ1-1; CDR3 DNA: TGCGCCAGCAGTCAAGAAAAGAGGACAGGGGTGAACACTGAAGCTTTCTTT; CDR3 protein: CASSQEKRTGVNTEAFF
V gene: TRBV20-1; clone size: NA; D gene: NA; J gene: TRBJ2-7; CDR3 DNA: TGCAGTGCCTCGGGACGGCTGTACGAGCAGTACTTC; CDR3 protein: CSASGRLYEQYF
V gene: TRBV18; clone size: once; D gene: TRBD1; J gene: TRBJ1-4; CDR3 DNA: TGTGCCAGCTCACCGGCAGGGGGTTATGAAAAACTGTTTTTT; CDR3 protein: CASSPAGGYEKLFF
V gene: TRBV23-1; clone size: NA; D gene: TRBD1; J gene: TRBJ1-4; CDR3 DNA: TGCGCCAGCAGACGGACAGGCAGAGGAACTAATGAAAAACTGTTTTTT; CDR3 protein: CASRRTGRGTNEKLFF
V gene: TRBV7-2; clone size: NA; D gene: TRBD2; J gene: TRBJ2-5; CDR3 DNA: TGTGCCAGCAGCTTAGAAAGGTCTAGCGGGGTTGGGTTGCAAGAGACCCAGTACTTC; CDR3 protein: CASSLERSSGVGLQETQYF
V gene: TRBV29-1; clone size: NA; D gene: NA; J gene: TRBJ2-1; CDR3 DNA: TGCAGCGGGACACTAGGATTCTTGGTAAATGAGCAGTTCTTC; CDR3 protein: CSGTLGFLVNEQFF
V gene: TRBV5-1; clone size: NA; D gene: TRBD1; J gene: TRBJ1-1; CDR3 DNA: TGCGCCAGCAGCTTCCCTGACAGGGGGAACACTGAAGCTTTCTTT; CDR3 protein: CASSFPDRGNTEAFF
V gene: TRBV29-1; clone size: NA; D gene: NA; J gene: TRBJ1-2; CDR3 DNA: TGCAGCGTTGAGTCGGGAACCTATGGCTACACCTTC; CDR3 protein: CSVESGTYGYTF
V gene: TRBV10-3; clone size: NA; D gene: NA; J gene: TRBJ2-5; CDR3 DNA: TGTGCCATCAGTGACGGGGGGCGGGAGACCCAGTACTTC; CDR3 protein: CAISDGGRETQYF
V gene: TRBV5-1; clone size: NA; D gene: TRBD1; J gene: TRBJ1-1; CDR3 DNA: TGCGCCAGCAGCTCATACAGGGGCCTTGAAGCTTTCTTT; CDR3 protein: CASSSYRGLEAFF
V gene: TRBV4-1; clone size: NA; D gene: NA; J gene: TRBJ2-5; CDR3 DNA: TGCGCCAGCAGCCACGAAGAATCGGGCCGGGAGACCCAGTACTTC; CDR3 protein: CASSHEESGRETQYF
V gene: TRBV7-9; clone size: NA; D gene: NA; J gene: TRBJ2-5; CDR3 DNA: TGTGCCAGCAGCTTAGGGGGAACCGGGGCCCAAGAGACCCAGTACTTC; CDR3 protein: CASSLGGTGAQETQYF
V gene: TRBV20-1; clone size: NA; D gene: NA; J gene: TRBJ2-1; CDR3 DNA: TGCAGTGCTATTTTGGAGCCCTCCTACAATGAGCAGTTCTTC; CDR3 protein: CSAILEPSYNEQFF
V gene: TRBV5-1; clone size: NA; D gene: TRBD2; J gene: TRBJ2-1; CDR3 DNA: TGCGCCAGCAGCTCGGGACTAGCGGGGGATCGGCAGTTCTTC; CDR3 protein: CASSSGLAGDRQFF
V gene: TRBV18; clone size: NA; D gene: TRBD2; J gene: TRBJ2-3; CDR3 DNA: TGTGCCAGCTCACCACCACGAGCGGGGGGGCCGACAGATACGCAGTATTTT; CDR3 protein: CASSPPRAGGPTDTQYF
V gene: TRBV6-5; clone size: NA; D gene: TRBD2; J gene: TRBJ2-7; CDR3 DNA: TGTGCCAGCAGGGGGACTAGCGGGGCCGTGGACTTC; CDR3 protein: CASRGTSGAVDF
V gene: TRBV7-2; clone size: NA; D gene: NA; J gene: TRBJ2-3; CDR3 DNA: TGTGCCAGCAACCCGAGAGGGGCCACAGATACGCAGTATTTT; CDR3 protein: CASNPRGATDTQYF